These 17 T cell receptor beta chains originate from one sample sequenced in a study of CD8+ T cells in alopecia areata. The treatment denotes: oral pan-JAK inhibitor, 5-10 mg twice daily. Sequencing used cDNA as its template, made by extracting RNA and reverse transcribing it. TCRdb keeps only in-frame clones here, not all; method: immunoSEQ multiplex PCR. The sample gives roughly 280,000 clones, about three fifths of which show up once; 0.8% to 1% is in the top ten. Sequenced material: CD4+ T cells sorted from blood, taken around week 54, from a patient treated with tofacitinib. These TCRs come from a human donor with alopecia areata.

J is TRBJ1-5 and V is TRBV4-1, with D possibly TRBD1 on 5 matching bases. V was clipped by 1 base and J by 2 bases, with 12 bases between them. Germline-derived CDR1 and CDR2 are MGHRA and YSYEKL. There are 16 residues in the CDR3. DNA for the CDR3: TGCGCCAGCAGCCAAGTTCTAGGGGCTGGCAATCAGCCCCAGCATTTT. This gives the protein CASSQVLGAGNQPQHF.

This clone showed up just a few times. V gene TRBV5-1 combines with J gene TRBJ2-6; no reliable D call. Trimming removed 5 bases from V and 4 bases from J, with 4 bases in between. Germline V gene data show CDR1 as SGHRS and CDR2 as YFSETQ. This CDR3 spans 12 amino acids. The CDR3 spells CASSSGANVLTF. The CDR3 DNA reads as TGCGCCAGCAGTTCCGGGGCCAACGTCCTGACTTTC.

The genes are TRBV11-1 and TRBJ1-1; D is ambiguous. From germline, CDR1 is SGHAT and CDR2 FQDESV (reference sequence). The CDR3 spans 14 residues. Trimming stripped 4 bases from V and 0 bases from J, with 9 bases between. The CDR3 reads CASSSVRLNTEAFF. The CDR3 coding sequence is TGTGCCAGCAGCTCCGTTCGGCTGAACACTGAAGCTTTCTTT.

This clone was counted between two and nine times. The rearrangement links TRBV27 to TRBJ2-2; weak D call: TRBD2 (5 bases). Trimming stripped 2 bases from V and 0 bases from J, with 7 bases between. The germline gives CDR1 MNHEY, CDR2 SMNVEV (reference sequence). The CDR3 length is 15 residues. DNA for the CDR3: TGTGCCAGCAGTTTAAACGGGGCGAACACCGGGGAGCTGTTTTTT. It yields the protein CASSLNGANTGELFF.

V usage is TRBV11-2 and J usage is TRBJ2-1; TRBD2 agrees at 11 bases. This CDR3 has 17 residues. V lost 5 bases and J lost 9; bases outside the gene matches: 15. Germline CDR1 SGHAT, CDR2 FQNNGV. The CDR3 bases are TGTGCCAGCAGCCCCCCTACAGTAACTAGCGGGGGTGGTGAGCAGTTCTTC. Amino acid sequence: CASSPPTVTSGGGEQFF.

This rearrangement joins TRBV5-1 to TRBJ2-5, with D perhaps TRBD1 or TRBD2 (6 bases each). The CDR3 extends over 17 amino acids. CDR1 and CDR2 from the germline V gene are SGHRS and YFSETQ. V was trimmed by 0 bases and J by 2 bases, leaving 17 bases between them. The DNA of the CDR3 is TGCGCCAGCAGCTTGGGGACCGACAGGAGCGGGCAAGAGACCCAGTACTTC. As protein: CASSLGTDRSGQETQYF.

The chain recombines TRBV30 with TRBJ2-5; maybe TRBD2 (5 bases). Germline assignment: CDR1 GTSNPN and CDR2 SVGIG (reference sequence). CDR3 length equals 15 residues. V lost 2 bases and J lost 2, with 15 bases in between. The DNA of the CDR3 is TGTGCCTGGAGTCCCCAACGGGGAAGGCAAGAGACCCAGTACTTC. Protein product: CAWSPQRGRQETQYF.

The chain carries TRBV19 and TRBJ2-5; a weak D match, TRBD1 (6 bases). The CDR3 extends over 12 amino acids. CDR1 is LNHDA and CDR2 is SQIVND in the germline V gene (reference sequence). V was pared by 5 bases and J by 7 bases, with 11 bases between. For the CDR3, the DNA is TGTGCCAGTAGTCAGGGGCCAGGGACCCAGTACTTC. This sequence encodes CASSQGPGTQYF.

In DNA, the CDR3 is TGCAGCGTCGGTCTCCTCAGGGGTGAAGATACGCAGTATTTT. It translates to CSVGLLRGEDTQYF. The rearrangement links TRBV29-1 to TRBJ2-3, with a possible D match to TRBD1 (6 bases). Trimming left V 6 bases short and J 5 bases short, with 18 bases between. Per germline, CDR1 SQVTM and CDR2 ANQGSEA. The CDR3 covers 14 residues.

The V and J genes are TRBV20-1 and TRBJ1-1; no clear D. Between the trimmed V and J ends, which lost 6 bases and 4 bases, there was a span of 9 bases. Germline values: CDR1 DFQATT, CDR2 SNEGSKA (reference sequence). The CDR3 is made up of 11 amino acids. CDR3 DNA: TGCAGTGCCGCTCGGGCCACTGAAGCTTTCTTT. Translation: CSAARATEAFF.

The chain joins TRBV29-1 to TRBJ2-3, with D possibly being TRBD2 (6 bases). The CDR3 covers 16 residues. The V end was cut by 2 bases, the J end by 2 bases, with 17 bases between. CDR1 is SQVTM, CDR2 ANQGSEA, per germline. CDR3: CSVERGRGGATDTQYF. The CDR3 nucleotides are TGCAGCGTTGAAAGGGGAAGGGGCGGGGCCACAGATACGCAGTATTTT.

This clone showed up many times. The gene calls are TRBV11-2 and TRBJ1-4; no reliable D call. This CDR3 contains 12 residues. V was pared by 1 base and J by 6 bases, with 3 bases between. Per the germline V gene, CDR1 is SGHAT and CDR2 is FQNNGV. The CDR3 DNA reads as TGTGCCAGCAGCTTAGGCCATGAAAAACTGTTTTTT. Translated: CASSLGHEKLFF.

This clone has a handful of counts. This rearrangement joins TRBV29-1 to TRBJ2-5; 7 bases match TRBD2. With V trimmed by 5 bases and J by 7 bases, 13 bases remained unmatched. Germline V gives CDR1 SQVTM, CDR2 ANQGSEA. The CDR3 length is 14 residues. CDR3 in amino acids: CSVLTSGALGTQYF. The CDR3 coding sequence is TGCAGCGTTTTAACCAGCGGGGCTCTAGGGACCCAGTACTTC.

This clone was seen only a few times. The rearrangement links TRBV7-3 to TRBJ1-6; a weak D match, TRBD1 (5 bases). Germline-derived CDR1 and CDR2 are SGHTA and FQGTGA. The V and J ends lost 1 base and 9 bases respectively, with 13 bases between them. The CDR3 covers 15 residues. CDR3 sequence: CASSLSGQGGSPLHF. The DNA of the CDR3 is TGTGCCAGCAGCTTAAGCGGGCAGGGAGGTTCACCCCTCCACTTT.

This chain uses TRBV27 with TRBJ2-5; D is ambiguous. From germline, CDR1 is MNHEY and CDR2 SMNVEV (reference sequence). Trimming took 6 bases from V and 3 from J, leaving 14 bases between them. The CDR3 contains 14 residues. CDR3 region: CASSRLGSKETQYF. The DNA of the CDR3 is TGTGCCAGCAGCCGGCTTGGCAGTAAAGAGACCCAGTACTTC.

The J gene is TRBJ2-7, the V gene TRBV6-6; the match to TRBD1 covers 10 bases. The J segment lost 2 bases and the V segment lost 6 bases, leaving 10 bases of the junction unmatched. This CDR3 spans 16 amino acids. Germline V gene data show CDR1 as MNHNY and CDR2 as SVGAGI (reference sequence). CDR3: CASRGTGAFNTYEQYF. The CDR3 nucleotides are TGTGCCAGCAGAGGGACAGGGGCCTTCAATACCTACGAGCAGTACTTC.

The chain is built from TRBV29-1 and TRBJ2-2; D might be TRBD1 (5 bases). The CDR3 totals 15 residues. The germline V gene has CDR1 SQVTM and CDR2 ANQGSEA. V lost 6 bases and J 3 bases, leaving 17 bases between the germline ends. The CDR3, as DNA: TGCAGCGTGGGTTCGGTTGGGGCGTACACCGGGGAGCTGTTTTTT. It codes for CSVGSVGAYTGELFF.